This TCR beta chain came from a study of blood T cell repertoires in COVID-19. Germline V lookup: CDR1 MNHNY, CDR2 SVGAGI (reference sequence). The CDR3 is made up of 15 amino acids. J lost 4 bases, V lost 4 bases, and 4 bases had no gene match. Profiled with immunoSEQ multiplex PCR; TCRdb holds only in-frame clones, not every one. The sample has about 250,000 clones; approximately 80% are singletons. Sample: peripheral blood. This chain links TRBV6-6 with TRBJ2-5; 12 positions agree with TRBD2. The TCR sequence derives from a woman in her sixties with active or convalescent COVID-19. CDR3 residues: CASSSPGLAGETQYF. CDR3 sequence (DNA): TGTGCCAGCAGTTCTCCGGGACTAGCGGGAGAGACCCAGTACTTC.